A selection of T cell receptor beta chains follows, all from one sample in a study of T-cell memory formation after mild COVID-19. Each CDR3 protein gets one entry after TCRdb re-called the 5' RACE reads with MiXCR. The data contain about 150,000 distinct CDR3 sequences, 13% to 15% of them seen just once; the ten biggest clones take up 14%. Sequenced sample: PBMCs or a T cell subset sorted from them (not recorded which). Receptor source: an adult woman who had mild COVID-19 (a few samples of this study predate the infection). Cell type and time point are not known. Each CDR3 is given with its conserved first and last residue. A D gene is named only where the DNA matches it firmly. For some rows the clone size is stated as once, few or many, or as a class when expanded; others skip it.

j_call,clone_size,d_call,v_call,cdr3_aa,cdr3_nt
TRBJ2-7,few,TRBD2,TRBV2,CASSEISGRYEQYF,TGTGCCAGCAGTGAGATTAGCGGGAGGTACGAGCAGTACTTC
TRBJ2-7,few,.,TRBV12-3/TRBV12-4,CASSTSAQGEQYF,TGTGCCAGCAGCACCTCAGCCCAGGGGGAGCAGTACTTC
TRBJ2-1,few,TRBD2,TRBV9,CASSVALLASYNEQFF,TGTGCCAGCAGCGTAGCTTTACTAGCGAGCTACAATGAGCAGTTCTTC
TRBJ2-1,few,TRBD2,TRBV12-3/TRBV12-4,CASSLGLAGIEQFF,TGTGCCAGCAGTCTGGGACTAGCAGGCATTGAGCAGTTCTTC
TRBJ2-7,.,.,TRBV29-1,CSVEALGHEQYF,TGCAGCGTTGAAGCTCTGGGGCACGAGCAGTACTTC
TRBJ1-6,many,.,TRBV15,CATSRDGEGRSPLHF,TGTGCCACCAGCAGAGATGGGGAGGGCAGGTCACCCCTCCACTTT
TRBJ2-7,.,TRBD1,TRBV12-3/TRBV12-4,CASSAQGQEIYEQYF,TGTGCCAGCAGCGCCCAGGGACAGGAAATCTACGAGCAGTACTTC
TRBJ1-2,.,.,TRBV12-3/TRBV12-4,CASSFAKAYYGYTF,TGTGCCAGCAGTTTTGCCAAGGCGTACTATGGCTACACCTTC
TRBJ2-2,many,.,TRBV15,CATQGGGSADGELFF,TGTGCCACCCAGGGGGGCGGAAGCGCGGACGGGGAGCTGTTTTTT
TRBJ2-1,.,TRBD2,TRBV7-6,CASSWEGLAVPNEQFF,TGTGCCAGCAGTTGGGAGGGACTAGCGGTACCCAATGAGCAGTTCTTC
TRBJ2-1,.,TRBD2,TRBV7-9,CASSSRTSGGAAHEQFF,TGTGCCAGCAGCTCAAGGACTAGCGGGGGGGCCGCCCATGAGCAGTTCTTC
TRBJ1-4,few,TRBD1,TRBV29-1,CSVELRQGEKLFF,TGCAGCGTTGAACTAAGACAGGGGGAAAAACTGTTTTTT
TRBJ2-3,few,TRBD1,TRBV24-1,CATSDRSGTGRWADTQYF,TGTGCCACCAGTGACCGATCCGGGACAGGAAGATGGGCAGATACGCAGTATTTT
TRBJ2-7,.,TRBD2,TRBV5-1,CASSYRDYLYEQYF,TGCGCCAGCAGCTACCGGGACTACCTCTACGAGCAGTACTTC
TRBJ1-1,.,TRBD1,TRBV7-8,CATIPAGGSITEAFF,TGTGCCACTATACCCGCAGGGGGCTCAATCACTGAAGCTTTCTTT
TRBJ2-1,many,.,TRBV5-1,CASSQKSLTGYNEQFF,TGCGCCAGCAGCCAGAAGAGTCTGACAGGATACAATGAGCAGTTCTTC
TRBJ1-5,few,.,TRBV19,CASSLLRMRDQPQHF,TGTGCCAGTAGCCTCCTCAGAATGCGAGATCAGCCCCAGCATTTT
TRBJ2-1,.,.,TRBV9,CASSVLGESYNEQFF,TGTGCCAGCAGCGTATTGGGCGAGTCCTACAATGAGCAGTTCTTC
TRBJ1-2,few,.,TRBV11-3,CASSLEGARGYTF,TGTGCCAGCAGCTTAGAGGGGGCGCGAGGCTACACCTTC
TRBJ2-7,.,.,TRBV5-6,CASSLSHGLGEQYF,TGTGCCAGCAGCTTGAGCCACGGGCTGGGCGAGCAGTACTTC
TRBJ2-7,few,TRBD2,TRBV7-8,CASSSFGTSAYSYEQYF,TGTGCCAGCAGCTCCTTTGGGACTAGCGCTTACTCCTACGAGCAGTACTTC
TRBJ1-3,.,.,TRBV9,CACPDVPVGNTIYF,TGTGCCTGCCCCGACGTCCCTGTTGGAAACACCATATATTTT
TRBJ2-7,few,.,TRBV20-1,CSAAKTDSYEQYF,TGCAGTGCCGCCAAAACGGACTCCTACGAGCAGTACTTC
TRBJ2-1,.,TRBD1,TRBV7-6,CASSLAGTGETNSSNEQFF,TGTGCCAGCAGCTTAGCCGGGACAGGGGAGACGAACTCCTCCAATGAGCAGTTCTTC
TRBJ2-3,many,TRBD2,TRBV4-2,CASSQDELAGGVLWTDTQYF,TGTGCCAGCAGCCAAGATGAGTTAGCGGGGGGAGTGCTTTGGACAGATACGCAGTATTTT
TRBJ1-2,.,.,TRBV18,CASSPSPVDLNYGYTF,TGTGCCAGCTCACCCTCGCCAGTCGACTTAAACTATGGCTACACCTTC
TRBJ2-7,few,TRBD1,TRBV29-1,CSVELGQGGYEQYF,TGCAGCGTTGAGCTCGGACAGGGAGGCTACGAGCAGTACTTC
TRBJ2-1,many,.,TRBV29-1,CSVASGTVDEQFF,TGCAGCGTAGCAAGCGGGACAGTCGATGAGCAGTTCTTC
TRBJ1-5,many,.,TRBV2,CASSASPAGVRNQPQHF,TGTGCCAGCAGTGCATCCCCTGCGGGGGTACGCAATCAGCCCCAGCATTTT
TRBJ1-5,.,.,TRBV7-8,CASSSERNQPQHF,TGTGCCAGCAGCTCAGAGAGGAATCAGCCCCAGCATTTT
TRBJ1-5,many,.,TRBV12-3/TRBV12-4,CASSSQGNQPQHF,TGTGCCAGCAGTTCTCAGGGGAATCAGCCCCAGCATTTT
TRBJ2-3,.,.,TRBV12-3/TRBV12-4,CASSLLSPNTQYF,TGTGCCAGCAGTTTATTGAGCCCAAATACGCAGTATTTT
TRBJ2-2,.,.,TRBV27,CASSLSEVNTGELFF,TGTGCCAGCAGTTTATCGGAGGTCAACACCGGGGAGCTGTTTTTT
TRBJ2-1,.,TRBD2,TRBV7-8,CASSGRTSNEQFF,TGTGCCAGCAGCGGAAGGACTAGCAATGAGCAGTTCTTC
TRBJ2-5,few,TRBD2,TRBV24-1,CATSDEEGLAERETQYF,TGTGCCACCAGTGACGAAGAGGGACTAGCGGAAAGAGAGACCCAGTACTTC
TRBJ2-1,few,TRBD1,TRBV29-1,CSVEGQGWHEQFF,TGCAGCGTTGAGGGACAGGGGTGGCATGAGCAGTTCTTC
TRBJ2-1,few,.,TRBV29-1,CSVELAMSSYNEQFF,TGCAGCGTTGAGCTAGCGATGAGCTCCTACAATGAGCAGTTCTTC
TRBJ1-2,few,.,TRBV6-2/TRBV6-3,CASSYGEGYTF,TGTGCCAGCAGTTACGGAGAAGGCTACACCTTC
TRBJ2-1,.,.,TRBV2,CASRPLPTPYNEQFF,TGTGCCAGCAGACCCCTCCCCACGCCCTACAATGAGCAGTTCTTC
TRBJ2-7,.,.,TRBV3-1,CASSQRETLYEQYF,TGTGCCAGCAGCCAGAGGGAGACTCTCTACGAGCAGTACTTC
TRBJ2-7,.,TRBD2,TRBV4-3,CASSQDKGLAGGQYEQYF,TGCGCCAGCAGCCAAGACAAGGGACTAGCGGGAGGGCAATACGAGCAGTACTTC
TRBJ2-1,many,.,TRBV30,CAWSVRSTYNEQFF,TGTGCCTGGAGTGTCCGCTCCACCTACAATGAGCAGTTCTTC
TRBJ1-5,.,.,TRBV4-1,CASSPRQRNQPQHF,TGCGCCAGCAGCCCCCGACAGCGCAATCAGCCCCAGCATTTT
TRBJ1-1,.,.,TRBV11-3,CASSLRRDAAAFF,TGTGCCAGCAGCTTACGGCGGGATGCGGCAGCTTTCTTT
TRBJ2-2,few,.,TRBV5-1,CASRPTVNANTGELFF,TGCGCCAGCAGGCCGACAGTTAATGCGAACACCGGGGAGCTGTTTTTT
TRBJ1-2,few,.,TRBV4-2,CASSQDTLAAGYGYTF,TGTGCCAGCAGCCAAGATACGCTGGCTGCGGGCTATGGCTACACCTTC
TRBJ2-2,.,TRBD2,TRBV7-3,CASSLTPGLVPGELFF,TGTGCCAGCAGCCTAACCCCCGGACTAGTTCCCGGGGAGCTGTTTTTT
TRBJ2-7,many,.,TRBV29-1,CSATGGSHYEQYF,TGCAGCGCCACGGGGGGCTCCCACTACGAGCAGTACTTC
TRBJ2-3,few,TRBD2,TRBV6-4,CASSGSPGQGTSGSSTDTQYF,TGTGCCAGCAGTGGATCCCCGGGACAGGGGACTAGCGGGAGTTCCACAGATACGCAGTATTTT
TRBJ2-7,few,TRBD2,TRBV10-3,CAISESGGLAGGPSYEQYF,TGTGCCATCAGTGAGTCTGGGGGACTAGCGGGAGGGCCCTCCTACGAGCAGTACTTC
TRBJ2-7,many,TRBD2,TRBV12-3/TRBV12-4,CASSLRTSEYEQYF,TGTGCCAGCAGTTTAAGGACTAGCGAGTACGAGCAGTACTTC
TRBJ2-7,few,.,TRBV29-1,CSVEDLRGLAYEQYF,TGCAGCGTTGAAGATCTTCGTGGGTTAGCCTACGAGCAGTACTTC
TRBJ1-1,.,.,TRBV7-9,CASRAQGLNTEAFF,TGTGCCAGCAGGGCCCAGGGTTTGAACACTGAAGCTTTCTTT
TRBJ1-5,.,TRBD1,TRBV25-1,CASSERQGSQPQHF,TGTGCCAGCAGTGAGAGACAGGGAAGTCAGCCCCAGCATTTT
TRBJ2-2,.,TRBD2,TRBV12-3/TRBV12-4,CASSTLTSVNTGELFF,TGTGCCAGCAGTACCCTGACTAGCGTAAACACCGGGGAGCTGTTTTTT
TRBJ2-1,few,TRBD2,TRBV7-6,CASSSGTSSYNEQFF,TGTGCCAGCAGCTCAGGGACTAGCTCCTACAATGAGCAGTTCTTC
TRBJ1-1,.,TRBD1,TRBV5-1,CASSSTGVEVNTEAFF,TGCGCCAGCAGCTCTACAGGGGTGGAGGTCAACACTGAAGCTTTCTTT
TRBJ2-7,.,TRBD2,TRBV7-2,CASSFGLAFEQYF,TGTGCCAGCAGCTTTGGACTAGCTTTCGAGCAGTACTTC
TRBJ2-1,many,TRBD2,TRBV5-1,CASSLAFMGGPQNEQFF,TGCGCCAGCAGCTTGGCATTTATGGGAGGGCCTCAAAATGAGCAGTTCTTC
TRBJ2-7,few,.,TRBV24-1,CATSDSAEFTYEQYF,TGTGCCACCAGTGATTCAGCGGAATTTACCTACGAGCAGTACTTC